In this sample, the clone carrying this T cell receptor beta chain turned up many times. Antigen specificity is unknown. The data belong to a study of T cells in Graves' hyperthyroidism and ophthalmopathy. The length of the CDR3 is 16 residues. Germline assignment: CDR1 LNHDA and CDR2 SQIVND (reference sequence). Trimming cost V 3 bases and J 0 bases, with 9 bases left between them. Authors of the study amplified TCR beta CDR3 regions from RNA transcripts. First-round RT-PCR with HTBI primers amplified the TCR CDR3 region. A single record per CDR3 protein comes from TCRdb applying MiXCR to the multiplex PCR reads. The sample records fewer than 650,000 distinct CDR3 sequences, roughly 14% being singletons. Study findings and constraints: Model predictions of ophthalmopathy came a median around 6.5 months before onset. Most thyroid-expanded clonotypes above 0.001 were also found in blood. In the analysis, a 13 V-J model separated ophthalmopathy from stable hyperthyroidism.

The rearrangement uses TRBV19 and TRBJ2-6; D not certain. The TCR comes from a woman aged 40 to 50 with Graves' ophthalmopathy. The sequencing sample was made of blood. CDR3 loop: CASSMSRSSGANVLTF. The CDR3 DNA reads as TGTGCCAGTAGTATGTCCCGCAGCTCTGGGGCCAACGTCCTGACTTTC. Drawing the rest from reference TRBV19 and TRBJ2-6, the complete variable domain is DGGITQSPKYLFRKEGQNVTLSCEQNLNHDAMYWYRQDPGQGLRLIYYSQIVNDFQKGDIAEGYSVSREKKESFPLTVTSAQKNPTAFYLCASSMSRSSGANVLTFGAGSRLTVL.